This entry lists 20 T cell receptor beta chains sequenced from one sample in a study of blood T cell repertoires in COVID-19. The method was immunoSEQ multiplex PCR; TCRdb's version includes in-frame clones alone and lacks a portion of them. The table includes about 210,000 clones, more than 65% detected once. The sequencing sample was made of peripheral blood. The receptors stem from a man aged 35-49 years who had recovered from COVID-19.

The chain recombines TRBV28 with TRBJ1-5; TRBD1 agrees at 9 bases. There are 16 residues in the CDR3. J was trimmed by 5 bases and V by 6 bases; bases with no gene match: 11. Germline assignment: CDR1 MDHEN and CDR2 SYDVKM. The CDR3 reads CASRPGQGLTDQPQHF. In DNA form, the CDR3 reads TGTGCCAGCAGACCGGGACAGGGATTAACCGATCAGCCCCAGCATTTT.

Written as DNA, the CDR3 is TGTGCCAGCAGTGAGGGAGGGAGAGGGAATTCACCCCTCCACTTT. Residues: CASSEGGRGNSPLHF. The chain combines TRBV25-1 with TRBJ1-6; D not resolved. V was cut by 3 bases and J by 7 bases, with 13 bases left in between. This CDR3 is built from 15 residues. The germline CDR1 and CDR2 sequences are MGHDK and SYGVNS.

V is TRBV9 and J is TRBJ2-1; D is perhaps TRBD2 (5 bases). The CDR3 totals 15 residues. Germline CDR1 and CDR2: SGDLS and YYNGEE. Trimming cost V 0 bases and J 5 bases, with 12 bases left between them. The CDR3 nucleotides are TGTGCCAGCAGCGTAGAGCCTAGCAGCGACAATGAGCAGTTCTTC. Translated, it gives CASSVEPSSDNEQFF.

This chain uses TRBV10-1 with TRBJ1-1; 7 bases agree with TRBD1. The CDR3 consists of 14 residues. Trimming removed 3 bases from V and 2 bases from J; junction bases left unmatched: 3. The V gene's germline CDR1 is WNHNN and CDR2 SYGVQD (reference sequence). The CDR3: CASSEQGRNTEAFF. As DNA, the CDR3 is TGCGCCAGCAGTGAACAGGGGAGAAACACTGAAGCTTTCTTT.

The rearrangement uses TRBV4-3 and TRBJ2-3; a possible D gene is TRBD1 (6 bases). Trimming took 6 bases from V and 1 from J, leaving 14 bases between them. CDR1 is LGHNA and CDR2 is YSLEER in the germline V gene. The CDR3 runs to 15 residues. The CDR3 DNA sequence: TGCGCCAGCAGACAGAGGGGGTTCGGCACAGATACGCAGTATTTT. It encodes CASRQRGFGTDTQYF.

The J gene is TRBJ2-3, the V gene TRBV6-5; D perhaps matches TRBD1 (5 bases). The CDR3 extends over 13 amino acids. Trimming shortened V by 6 bases and J by 3 bases, and 10 bases separated the two germline ends. Per germline, CDR1 MNHEY and CDR2 SVGAGI. The DNA of the CDR3 is TGTGCCAGCAGCCAGGGTCGGACAGATACGCAGTATTTT. This gives the protein CASSQGRTDTQYF.

The chain combines TRBV7-6 with TRBJ2-7; D gene ambiguous. CDR3 length: 15 residues. The germline gives CDR1 SGHVS, CDR2 FNYEAQ. V shed 4 bases and J shed 3 bases, with 16 bases lying between them. The CDR3 region has the DNA TGTGCCAGCAGCTCAGAGACACCTCCTATCTACGAGCAGTACTTC. Translating it yields CASSSETPPIYEQYF. Based on the CDR3 plus reference TRBV7-6 and TRBJ2-7, the full variable domain is GAGVSQSPRYKVTKRGQDVALRCDPISGHVSLYWYRQALGQGPEFLTYFNYEAQQDKSGLPNDRFSAERPEGSISTLTIQRTEQRDSAMYRCASSSETPPIYEQYFGPGTRLTVT.

V usage is TRBV9 and J usage is TRBJ2-1; tentative D call: TRBD2 (5 bases). Germline CDR1 reads SGDLS; CDR2 reads YYNGEE. The CDR3 runs 16 residues. Between the trimmed V and J ends, which lost 3 bases and 2 bases, there was a span of 15 bases. The DNA for the CDR3 is TGTGCCAGCAGCGCAGGAGGCCGTGTAACCTACAATGAGCAGTTCTTC. Amino acid sequence: CASSAGGRVTYNEQFF.

The gene calls are TRBV12-1 and TRBJ1-1; no DNA check was done on the table's D call, TRBD1. TRBV12-1 is an annotated pseudogene. The CDR3 totals 19 residues. The CDR3 nucleotides read TGTGCCAGCAGCTCGCTAGTCCCCCGAACGTCGACAGGGAACACTGAAGCTTTCTTT. This encodes CASSSLVPRTSTGNTEAFF.

This chain joins TRBV5-5 and TRBJ2-5; D gene uncertain. CDR1 and CDR2 from the germline V gene are SGHKS and YYEKEE (reference sequence). Trimming removed 1 base from V and 5 bases from J, with 6 bases in between. The CDR3 is made up of 12 amino acids. The CDR3 DNA is TGTGCCAGCAGCTTGTACCGGGAGACCCAGTACTTC. Its translation: CASSLYRETQYF.

V and J are TRBV6-5 and TRBJ1-2, with D tentatively TRBD1 (5 bases). The V gene lost 2 bases and the J gene lost 5 bases, with 15 bases spanning the gap. The V gene's germline CDR1 is MNHEY and CDR2 SVGAGI. The CDR3 loop spans 15 amino acids. The DNA for the CDR3 is TGTGCCAGCAGTTACGGGGCTGCGCTAACATATGGCTACACCTTC. It yields the protein CASSYGAALTYGYTF.

This clone turned up a few times. The V and J genes are TRBV19 and TRBJ2-1; 9 nucleotides agree with TRBD2. This CDR3 region has 17 residues. V lost 6 bases to trimming and J lost 1 base; unmatched junction nucleotides: 10. CDR1 and CDR2 from the germline V gene are LNHDA and SQIVND (reference sequence). For the CDR3, the DNA is TGTGCCAGTAGATCTATTAGCGGGAGCAGGTCCTACAATGAGCAGTTCTTC. This encodes CASRSISGSRSYNEQFF.

V gene TRBV5-1 combines with J gene TRBJ2-3; maybe TRBD2 (6 bases). CDR1 is SGHRS and CDR2 is YFSETQ in the germline V gene. V was shortened by 4 bases and J by 5 bases, with 17 bases between the two germline ends. The CDR3 length is 15 residues. The CDR3 sequence is CASSPAPGAGDTQYF. CDR3 DNA: TGCGCCAGCAGCCCTGCTCCGGGAGCGGGAGATACGCAGTATTTT.

Points on this clone: Other DNA sequences in this specimen translate into the identical CDR3. The chain has TRBV19 and TRBJ1-5, with a weak D call TRBD1 (6 bases). The CDR3 contains 15 residues. The germline V and J ends were trimmed by 1 base and 3 bases, with 10 bases remaining between them. Per the germline V gene, CDR1 is LNHDA and CDR2 is SQIVND (reference sequence). The CDR3 is CASSIVPGANQPQHF. Here the CDR3 DNA reads TGTGCCAGTAGTATAGTCCCAGGGGCCAATCAGCCCCAGCATTTT. The full variable domain, its missing parts supplied by reference TRBV19 and TRBJ1-5, is DGGITQSPKYLFRKEGQNVTLSCEQNLNHDAMYWYRQDPGQGLRLIYYSQIVNDFQKGDIAEGYSVSREKKESFPLTVTSAQKNPTAFYLCASSIVPGANQPQHFGDGTRLSIL.

This chain joins TRBV4-3 and TRBJ1-6; no firm D call. V was shortened by 4 bases and J by 7 bases, with 11 bases between the two germline ends. The CDR3 extends over 14 amino acids. Germline lookup yields CDR1 LGHNA and CDR2 YSLEER. The DNA of the CDR3 is TGCGCCAGCAGCCTTAACTCGGGGAATTCACCCCTCCACTTT. Its protein is CASSLNSGNSPLHF.

The chain is built from TRBV6-5 and TRBJ1-2; D call uncertain. CDR3 length equals 14 residues. V lost 2 bases and J 4 bases, leaving 11 bases between the germline ends. In germline, CDR1 is MNHEY, CDR2 SVGAGI. The CDR3 sequence is CASSYSEIGYGYTF. The CDR3 nucleotides read TGTGCCAGCAGTTACAGCGAAATTGGCTATGGCTACACCTTC.

The CDR3, as DNA: TGTGCCAGCAGCTTGAGAGTCACCGGGGAGCTGTTTTTT. Its protein product is CASSLRVTGELFF. The chain is built from TRBV5-5 and TRBJ2-2, with no clear D. This CDR3 contains 13 residues. V was cut by 1 base and J by 4 bases, with 5 bases left in between. Germline CDR1 SGHKS, CDR2 YYEKEE (reference sequence). Based on the CDR3 plus reference TRBV5-5 and TRBJ2-2, the full variable domain is DAGVTQSPTHLIKTRGQQVTLRCSPISGHKSVSWYQQVLGQGPQFIFQYYEKEERGRGNFPDRFSARQFPNYSSELNVNALLLGDSALYLCASSLRVTGELFFGEGSRLTVL.

The V call is TRBV19, the J call TRBJ1-2, with D unclear. Trimming removed 3 bases at V and 0 bases at J, with 8 bases between. This CDR3 is 14 amino acids long. The germline gives CDR1 LNHDA, CDR2 SQIVND (reference sequence). The CDR3 nucleotides read TGTGCCAGTAGTATGGCGGGGTCTAACTATGGCTACACCTTC. Amino acids: CASSMAGSNYGYTF.

The chain has TRBV29-1 and TRBJ1-4; no reliable D call. Deletions cut 6 bases from V and 0 bases from J, with 11 bases between. CDR1 and CDR2 from the germline V gene are SQVTM and ANQGSEA. This CDR3 comprises 14 residues. The DNA for the CDR3 is TGCAGCGTGAGCGCGACGGCAACTAATGAAAAACTGTTTTTT. It yields the protein CSVSATATNEKLFF.

The gene calls are TRBV25-1 and TRBJ2-1; 9 bases agree with TRBD1. The CDR3 covers 16 residues. Germline V gene data show CDR1 as MGHDK and CDR2 as SYGVNS. J gave up 6 bases and V 2 bases, and 8 bases lay outside the gene matches. The CDR3 spells CASSEATGGLGNEQFF. As DNA, the CDR3 is TGTGCCAGCAGTGAAGCGACAGGGGGATTGGGCAATGAGCAGTTCTTC.